One sample yielded the 27 T cell receptor beta chains listed below, sequenced in a study of blood T cell repertoires in COVID-19 (dated by TCRdb to the early 2020s). The library was built by means of the immunoSEQ multiplex PCR assay. TCRdb limited this immuneACCESS table to in-frame rearrangements with V and J called. A share of clones is missing; checked studies link under half to unresolved V genes, and the rest is unexplained. This sample lists about 150,000 clones; 75% to 90% were detected once. The ten largest clones capture around 3.2% of the sample. Specimen: peripheral blood. These receptors originate from a man between 60 and 70 years old with active or convalescent COVID-19.

The chain has TRBV5-4 and TRBJ2-7; TRBD2 aligns across 8 bases. The germline gives CDR1 SGHNT, CDR2 YYREEE (reference sequence). The trim removed 0 bases at V and 4 bases at J, leaving 3 bases unmatched. The CDR3 loop spans 14 amino acids. The chain's CDR3 is CASSLAGGMYEQYF. The CDR3 coding sequence is TGTGCCAGCAGCTTGGCGGGAGGGATGTACGAGCAGTACTTC.

V is TRBV5-6 and J is TRBJ2-5, with D uncertain. This CDR3 spans 16 amino acids. The germline CDR1 and CDR2 sequences are SGHDT and YYEEEE. The ends were cut back, 0 bases at V and 1 base at J, with 13 bases in the middle. CDR3 sequence: CASSLVVVHLQETQYF. For the CDR3, the DNA is TGTGCCAGCAGCTTGGTAGTAGTCCATCTCCAAGAGACCCAGTACTTC.

This clone was seen just once. CDR3 residues: CASRVSGGSNQPQHF. The CDR3 region has the DNA TGTGCCAGTAGAGTATCTGGGGGGAGCAATCAGCCCCAGCATTTT. This rearrangement joins TRBV19 to TRBJ1-5; possibly TRBD1 for D (5 bases). V gave up 6 bases and J gave up 1 base, with 13 bases separating them. The CDR3 runs to 15 residues. Per germline, CDR1 LNHDA and CDR2 SQIVND (reference sequence).

The chain combines TRBV10-3 with TRBJ1-1, with 9 bases that match TRBD1. The CDR3 spans 15 residues. Losses at the gene ends were 3 bases for V and 4 bases for J; bases not matched to a gene: 6. The germline gives CDR1 ENHRY, CDR2 SYGVKD. The CDR3 sequence is CAISDPTGGGTEAFF. CDR3 bases: TGTGCCATCAGTGACCCGACAGGGGGGGGCACTGAAGCTTTCTTT.

V and J are TRBV6-5 and TRBJ2-1; 8 bases agree with TRBD2. Germline V lookup: CDR1 MNHEY, CDR2 SVGAGI. V was clipped by 6 bases and J by 7 bases; unmatched bases: 8. CDR3 size: 14 residues. CDR3 residues: CASRERGIINEQFF. The CDR3, as DNA: TGTGCCAGCAGGGAGCGGGGGATTATAAATGAGCAGTTCTTC.

The chain links TRBV28 to TRBJ2-3, with 10 bases matching TRBD2. The CDR3 sequence is 14 residues long. V was pared by 6 bases and J by 2 bases, with 2 bases of the junction left unmatched. Germline V gene sequence: CDR1 MDHEN, CDR2 SYDVKM. Here the CDR3 reads CASRLAGFTDTQYF. CDR3 bases: TGTGCCAGCAGACTAGCGGGGTTCACAGATACGCAGTATTTT.

J is TRBJ2-1 and V is TRBV7-3; 8 bases are a match to TRBD1. This CDR3 has 15 amino acids. Germline V gene sequence: CDR1 SGHTA, CDR2 FQGTGA. Trimming took 5 bases from V and 3 from J; bases not matched to a gene: 6. The CDR3: CASSPTGENYNEQFF. For the CDR3, the DNA is TGTGCCAGCAGCCCGACAGGGGAGAACTACAATGAGCAGTTCTTC.

V is TRBV13 and J is TRBJ1-5; D not certain. This CDR3 is built from 12 residues. Deletions cut 2 bases from V and 6 bases from J, with 5 bases between. The V gene's germline CDR1 is PRHDT and CDR2 FYEKMQ (reference sequence). The CDR3 DNA is TGTGCCAGCAGCTTACGTTTTCAGCCCCAGCATTTT. Its protein product is CASSLRFQPQHF.

The chain recombines TRBV30 with TRBJ1-2; TRBD1 matches 10 bases. Trimming removed 2 bases from V and 3 bases from J; junction bases left unmatched: 15. The CDR3 is 18 amino acids. Germline V gives CDR1 GTSNPN, CDR2 SVGIG (reference sequence). The CDR3 sequence: CAWSPQGTGASIDYGYTF. The DNA of the CDR3 is TGTGCCTGGAGTCCCCAGGGGACAGGGGCGTCCATTGACTATGGCTACACCTTC.

The chain carries TRBV6-5 and TRBJ1-1; no reliable D call. Germline V gene lookup returns CDR1 MNHEY and CDR2 SVGAGI. V was cut by 6 bases and J by 6 bases, with 8 bases left in between. The CDR3 length is 11 residues. Here the CDR3 reads CASRPRAEAFF. CDR3 bases: TGTGCCAGCAGGCCGAGGGCTGAAGCTTTCTTT.

The chain is built from TRBV3-1 (or the pseudogene TRBV3-2) and TRBJ1-1; maybe TRBD1 (6 bases). Germline CDR1 LGHDT, CDR2 YNNKEL (reference sequence). CDR3 size: 13 residues. The V gene lost 2 bases and the J gene lost 5 bases, with 9 bases spanning the gap. The CDR3 DNA follows: TGTGCCAGCAGCCAACAGGGGAATACTGAAGCTTTCTTT. Its translation is CASSQQGNTEAFF.

The V call is TRBV6-6, the J call TRBJ1-1, with no clear D. The germline V gene encodes CDR1 MNHNY and CDR2 SVGAGI (reference sequence). CDR3 size: 12 residues. Between the trimmed V and J ends, which lost 2 bases and 6 bases, there was a span of 7 bases. CDR3 sequence (DNA): TGTGCCAGCAGTTACGGGCGGGCTGAAGCTTTCTTT. Translating gives CASSYGRAEAFF.

The CDR3 DNA reads TGTGCCAGCACGGGGTCGGACAGGGGATATAATTCACCCCTCCACTTT. Amino acid sequence: CASTGSDRGYNSPLHF. V gene TRBV2 combines with J gene TRBJ1-6, with 9 bases that match TRBD1. This CDR3 is 16 amino acids long. CDR1 and CDR2 (germline): SNHLY, FYNNEI. V gave up 7 bases and J gave up 4 bases; unmatched junction bases: 8. Filled out from reference TRBV2 and TRBJ1-6, the complete variable domain reads EPEVTQTPSHQVTQMGQEVILRCVPISNHLYFYWYRQILGQKVEFLVSFYNNEISEKSEIFDDQFSVERPDGSNFTLKIRSTKLEDSAMYFCASTGSDRGYNSPLHFGNGTRLTVT.

In regard to this clone: One junction end does not reproduce the germline sequence, and a read error may be involved. The J gene is TRBJ1-4, the V gene TRBV4-2; D possibly corresponds to TRBD1 (5 bases). CDR1 and CDR2 from the germline V gene are LGHNA and YNFKEQ. CDR3 length: 12 amino acids. In DNA form, the CDR3 reads TGTGCCAGCAGCCAAGATGCGAGACAGACAGTTTTT. Its protein product is CASSQDARQTVF.

The chain recombines TRBV5-8 with TRBJ2-7; 9 nucleotides align to TRBD2. V shed 4 bases, J shed 4 bases, and the junction held 9 bases outside the gene matches. Germline CDR1 and CDR2: SGHTS and YDEGEE. The CDR3 sequence is 15 residues long. The CDR3 DNA sequence: TGTGCCAGCAGCCATGGGACTAGCCGGGAATACGAGCAGTACTTC. Translating gives CASSHGTSREYEQYF.

The genes are TRBV12-3 or TRBV12-4 and TRBJ1-2; D perhaps matches TRBD1 (6 bases). The CDR3 runs to 13 residues. Trimming removed 5 bases from V and 6 bases from J, with 13 bases in between. This CDR3 is CASSPRTVDGYTF. The CDR3 nucleotides read TGTGCCAGCAGTCCGAGGACAGTCGATGGCTACACCTTC.

The rearrangement links TRBV4-3 to TRBJ2-7, with no clear D. From germline, CDR1 is LGHNA and CDR2 YSLEER. CDR3 size: 14 residues. The V end was cut by 4 bases, the J end by 0 bases, with 10 bases between. The CDR3 region is CASSRIRSSYEQYF. In nucleotides, the CDR3 is TGCGCCAGCAGCCGGATCCGGAGCTCCTACGAGCAGTACTTC.

CDR3 DNA sequence: TGTGCCAGTAGTACGGAGCGACAGGGAAACTATGGCTACACCTTC. It specifies CASSTERQGNYGYTF. The chain is built from TRBV19 and TRBJ1-2; 7 bases match TRBD1. The germline V gene encodes CDR1 LNHDA and CDR2 SQIVND (reference sequence). This CDR3 contains 15 residues. V gave up 4 bases and J gave up 2 bases; unmatched junction bases: 7.

The V and J genes are TRBV5-6 and TRBJ1-2, with D possibly being TRBD1 (5 bases). V lost 4 bases and J 4 bases, leaving 11 bases between the germline ends. This CDR3 region has 13 residues. Germline V gives CDR1 SGHDT, CDR2 YYEEEE. In DNA form, the CDR3 reads TGTGCCAGCAGCGCCTGGCAGGGCTATGGCTACACCTTC. This encodes CASSAWQGYGYTF.

This clone was picked up a small number of times. The V call is TRBV28, the J call TRBJ1-3, with TRBD1 as a possible D gene (6 bases). Germline V gene data show CDR1 as MDHEN and CDR2 as SYDVKM. V dropped 9 bases and J dropped 1 base, with 13 bases sitting between them. The CDR3 totals 14 residues. CDR3: CASLSRGSGNTIYF. The CDR3 DNA follows: TGTGCCAGTCTTTCCAGGGGTTCTGGAAACACCATATATTTT.

The chain couples TRBV2 to TRBJ1-5; no reliable D call. The CDR3 totals 14 residues. The germline V gene has CDR1 SNHLY and CDR2 FYNNEI. V gave up 3 bases and J gave up 0 bases, with 6 bases separating them. The CDR3 region is CASSETFSNQPQHF. CDR3 in DNA: TGTGCCAGCAGTGAGACATTTAGCAATCAGCCCCAGCATTTT.

This chain uses TRBV7-2 with TRBJ2-1, with 12 nucleotides matching TRBD1. The CDR3 has 17 residues. V was pared by 5 bases and J by 6 bases, with 11 bases of the junction left unmatched. Germline lookup yields CDR1 SGHTA and CDR2 FQGNSA. As DNA, the CDR3 is TGTGCCAGCAGCGGCGGGACAGGGGGCTTTGGGTTCAATGAGCAGTTCTTC. The encoded protein is CASSGGTGGFGFNEQFF.

This clone was counted a few times. The chain joins TRBV7-2 to TRBJ1-2, with 9 positions matching TRBD1. Per the germline V gene, CDR1 is SGHTA and CDR2 is FQGNSA. Losses at the gene ends were 1 base for V and 8 bases for J; bases not matched to a gene: 5. This CDR3 spans 14 amino acids. The CDR3 reads CASSLVGQGNGYTF. For the CDR3, the DNA is TGTGCCAGCAGCTTAGTGGGACAGGGTAACGGCTACACCTTC.

The chain is built from TRBV9 and TRBJ2-1, with TRBD2 matching 11 bases. CDR3 size: 14 residues. The V segment lost 4 bases and the J segment 7 bases; nucleotides outside the gene matches: 4. Germline V gene lookup returns CDR1 SGDLS and CDR2 YYNGEE. The CDR3: CASSFSGGANEQFF. The CDR3 DNA follows: TGTGCCAGCAGCTTTAGCGGGGGGGCAAATGAGCAGTTCTTC.

This sequence joins TRBV5-4 and TRBJ2-7, with TRBD2 matching over 12 bases. The germline gives CDR1 SGHNT, CDR2 YYREEE (reference sequence). The trim removed 4 bases at V and 3 bases at J, leaving 5 bases unmatched. CDR3 length equals 15 residues. The CDR3 nucleotides are TGTGCCAGCAGCCCCACTAGCGGGGGGAACTACGAGCAGTACTTC. This encodes CASSPTSGGNYEQYF.

The chain has TRBV5-5 and TRBJ1-4; 7 nucleotides align to TRBD1. Germline CDR1 reads SGHKS; CDR2 reads YYEKEE (reference sequence). This CDR3 is 14 amino acids long. J was trimmed by 10 bases and V by 2 bases; bases with no gene match: 8. This chain's CDR3 is CASSFGGGETKLFF. The CDR3 DNA is TGTGCCAGCAGCTTTGGAGGGGGCGAGACAAAACTGTTTTTT.

J is TRBJ2-7 and V is TRBV5-1; 7 bases are shared with TRBD2. The ends lost 4 bases at V and 0 bases at J; junction bases unmatched: 4. The germline CDR1 and CDR2 sequences are SGHRS and YFSETQ. CDR3 length: 14 amino acids. CDR3 bases: TGCGCCAGCAGCAACGGCGGGAGCTCCTACGAGCAGTACTTC. Protein: CASSNGGSSYEQYF. Supplemented by reference TRBV5-1 and TRBJ2-7, the full variable domain reads KAGVTQTPRYLIKTRGQQVTLSCSPISGHRSVSWYQQTPGQGLQFLFEYFSETQRNKGNFPGRFSGRQFSNSRSEMNVSTLELGDSALYLCASSNGGSSYEQYFGPGTRLTVT.